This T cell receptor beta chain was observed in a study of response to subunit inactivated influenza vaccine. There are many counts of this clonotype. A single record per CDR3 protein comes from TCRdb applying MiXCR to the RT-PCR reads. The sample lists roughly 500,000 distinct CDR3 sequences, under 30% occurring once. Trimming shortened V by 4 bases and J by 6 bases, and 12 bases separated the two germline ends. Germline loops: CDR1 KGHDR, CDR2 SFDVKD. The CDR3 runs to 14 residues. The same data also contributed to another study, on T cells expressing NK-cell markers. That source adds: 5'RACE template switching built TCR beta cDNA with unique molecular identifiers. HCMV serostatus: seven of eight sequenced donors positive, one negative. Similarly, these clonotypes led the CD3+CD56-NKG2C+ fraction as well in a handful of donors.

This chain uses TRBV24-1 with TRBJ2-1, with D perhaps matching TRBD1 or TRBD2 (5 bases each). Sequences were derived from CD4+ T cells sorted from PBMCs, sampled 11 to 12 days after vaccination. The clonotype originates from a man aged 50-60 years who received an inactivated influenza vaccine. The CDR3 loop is CATSDARAGNEQFF. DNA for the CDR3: TGTGCCACCAGTGACGCCAGGGCGGGCAATGAGCAGTTCTTC.